The 14 T cell receptor beta chains below were found in one sample sequenced in a study of cytomegalovirus exposure and HLA in healthy donors. In the PCR, 60 Vbeta and 13 Jbeta primers were used. Clones were sequenced by immunoSEQ multiplex PCR, and TCRdb holds only the in-frame ones, with some missing. The table records approximately 190,000 clones, around 87% of them present only once. The sample comprised PBMCs. These receptors were taken from a boy aged 2 to 10 in good health and CMV-seronegative.

The chain employs TRBV7-3 and TRBJ2-1; D might be TRBD2 (5 bases). This CDR3 has 13 residues. Germline lookup yields CDR1 SGHTA and CDR2 FQGTGA. The germline V and J ends were trimmed by 5 bases and 4 bases, with 9 bases remaining between them. CDR3 bases: TGTGCCAGCAGCAGAGGACTGTACAATGAGCAGTTCTTC. Amino acid sequence: CASSRGLYNEQFF. The full variable domain, in which reference TRBV7-3 and TRBJ2-1 provide the parts outside the CDR3, is GAGVSQTPSNKVTEKGKYVELRCDPISGHTALYWYRQSLGQGPEFLIYFQGTGAADDSGLPNDRFFAVRPEGSVSTLKIQRTERGDSAVYLCASSRGLYNEQFFGPGTRLTVL.

V and J are TRBV23-1 and TRBJ1-1, with 7 bases that match TRBD1. TRBV23-1 is known as an ORF, though its function is uncertain. Trimming took 2 bases from V and 11 from J; bases not matched to a gene: 26. CDR3 length: 19 residues. In DNA form, the CDR3 reads TGCGCCAGCAGTCAAATATTCTCCCCCAATAACAGGGGTAGGGTGAGGGCTTTCTTT. Translated: CASSQIFSPNNRGRVRAFF.

V and J are TRBV5-8 and TRBJ2-5, with 12 bases lining up with TRBD1. Germline-derived CDR1 and CDR2 are SGHTS and YDEGEE. CDR3 size: 15 residues. With 0 bases clipped from V and 6 bases from J, the junction kept 3 bases outside the gene matches. This CDR3 is CASSLGDRGQQTQYF. The CDR3 nucleotides read TGTGCCAGCAGCTTGGGGGACAGGGGGCAACAGACCCAGTACTTC.

V is TRBV28 and J is TRBJ1-1, with a tentative D call TRBD1 (6 bases). CDR1 MDHEN and CDR2 SYDVKM come from the germline V gene. V lost 6 bases and J lost 1, with 15 bases in between. This CDR3 has 15 residues. The CDR3 bases are TGTGCCAGCAGCTTGAACGTACAGGGGAACACTGAAGCTTTCTTT. Translated, it gives CASSLNVQGNTEAFF.

V gene TRBV7-3 combines with J gene TRBJ2-3; D perhaps matches TRBD2 (7 bases). The CDR3 extends over 15 amino acids. Trimming removed 3 bases at V and 3 bases at J, with 13 bases between. Germline V gene data show CDR1 as SGHTA and CDR2 as FQGTGA. The DNA for the CDR3 is TGTGCCAGCAGCTTGGGGGGGGGCCCGACAGATACGCAGTATTTT. Amino acids: CASSLGGGPTDTQYF.

The chain employs TRBV19 and TRBJ2-5; no clear D gene. This CDR3 has 13 amino acids. Germline lookup yields CDR1 LNHDA and CDR2 SQIVND (reference sequence). V was pared by 0 bases and J by 7 bases, with 9 bases between. CDR3 region: CASSIDRLGTQYF. In DNA form, the CDR3 reads TGTGCCAGTAGTATAGACAGGCTTGGGACCCAGTACTTC.

This clone was detected only a few times. The chain employs TRBV28 and TRBJ1-1; D unresolved. Germline values: CDR1 MDHEN, CDR2 SYDVKM. The V end lost 3 bases, the J end lost 6 bases, and 5 bases lay between the germline ends. The CDR3 length is 11 residues. CDR3 in amino acids: CASSFGAEAFF. The CDR3 DNA reads as TGTGCCAGCAGTTTCGGGGCTGAAGCTTTCTTT.

The chain couples TRBV19 to TRBJ2-3, with 7 bases lining up with TRBD2. Germline-derived CDR1 and CDR2 are LNHDA and SQIVND (reference sequence). This CDR3 spans 14 amino acids. After removal of 8 bases from V and 2 bases from J, the junction contained 7 bases not matched to a gene. CDR3 residues: CASLPRDYTDTQYF. CDR3 nucleotides: TGTGCCAGTCTTCCTCGGGACTACACAGATACGCAGTATTTT.

This clone turned up a few times. CDR3 sequence (DNA): TGTGCCAGCAGCTTTGTGGGGGGACAGGGTGACCAGCCCCAGCATTTT. Its protein product is CASSFVGGQGDQPQHF. The rearrangement joins TRBV4-2 to TRBJ1-5; 9 nucleotides align to TRBD1. After removal of 5 bases from V and 7 bases from J, the junction contained 12 bases not matched to a gene. CDR1 and CDR2 (germline): LGHNA, YNFKEQ. CDR3 length equals 16 residues.

This chain uses TRBV7-9 with TRBJ2-5; D possibly corresponds to TRBD2 (5 bases). The CDR3 contains 12 residues. V lost 5 bases to trimming and J lost 11 bases, with 15 bases between them. CDR1 SEHNR and CDR2 FQNEAQ come from the germline V gene (reference sequence). This CDR3 is CASSARTREQYF. As DNA, the CDR3 is TGTGCCAGCAGCGCGCGCACAAGGGAGCAGTACTTC.

The chain joins TRBV7-2 to TRBJ2-3; 8 bases are shared with TRBD2. CDR1 is SGHTA and CDR2 is FQGNSA in the germline V gene. The V and J ends lost 1 base and 1 base, in that order; junction bases with no gene match: 4. The CDR3 covers 16 residues. This chain's CDR3 is CASSLVPAGGTDTQYF. The CDR3 nucleotides are TGTGCCAGCAGCTTAGTTCCAGCGGGGGGCACAGATACGCAGTATTTT.

The chain's CDR3 is CSVESTQKPYEQYF. As DNA, the CDR3 is TGCAGCGTTGAAAGTACGCAGAAACCATACGAGCAGTACTTC. The rearrangement uses TRBV29-1 and TRBJ2-7, with D uncertain. Between the trimmed V and J ends, which lost 2 bases and 4 bases, there was a span of 15 bases. This CDR3 is 14 amino acids long. The germline V gene encodes CDR1 SQVTM and CDR2 ANQGSEA.

The count of this clone is one. This chain joins TRBV23-1 and TRBJ2-7, with TRBD1 identical over 7 bases. TRBV23-1 is classed as an ORF, of uncertain function. Losses at the gene ends were 0 bases for V and 5 bases for J; bases not matched to a gene: 10. The CDR3 contains 16 residues. Written as DNA, the CDR3 is TGCGCCAGCAGTCAATCTAACCCCCAGGGGGACCACGAGCAGTACTTC. Its protein is CASSQSNPQGDHEQYF.

V is TRBV5-8 and J is TRBJ1-5, with D unclear. CDR3 length: 14 amino acids. From germline, CDR1 is SGHTS and CDR2 YDEGEE. The germline V and J ends were trimmed by 2 bases and 9 bases, with 15 bases remaining between them. CDR3 residues: CASSFLGREGPQHF. CDR3 nucleotide sequence: TGTGCCAGCAGCTTCTTAGGGAGGGAGGGGCCCCAGCATTTT. Filled out from reference TRBV5-8 and TRBJ1-5, the complete variable domain reads EAGVTQSPTHLIKTRGQQATLRCSPISGHTSVYWYQQALGLGLQFLLWYDEGEERNRGNFPPRFSGRQFPNYSSELNVNALELEDSALYLCASSFLGREGPQHFGDGTRLSIL.